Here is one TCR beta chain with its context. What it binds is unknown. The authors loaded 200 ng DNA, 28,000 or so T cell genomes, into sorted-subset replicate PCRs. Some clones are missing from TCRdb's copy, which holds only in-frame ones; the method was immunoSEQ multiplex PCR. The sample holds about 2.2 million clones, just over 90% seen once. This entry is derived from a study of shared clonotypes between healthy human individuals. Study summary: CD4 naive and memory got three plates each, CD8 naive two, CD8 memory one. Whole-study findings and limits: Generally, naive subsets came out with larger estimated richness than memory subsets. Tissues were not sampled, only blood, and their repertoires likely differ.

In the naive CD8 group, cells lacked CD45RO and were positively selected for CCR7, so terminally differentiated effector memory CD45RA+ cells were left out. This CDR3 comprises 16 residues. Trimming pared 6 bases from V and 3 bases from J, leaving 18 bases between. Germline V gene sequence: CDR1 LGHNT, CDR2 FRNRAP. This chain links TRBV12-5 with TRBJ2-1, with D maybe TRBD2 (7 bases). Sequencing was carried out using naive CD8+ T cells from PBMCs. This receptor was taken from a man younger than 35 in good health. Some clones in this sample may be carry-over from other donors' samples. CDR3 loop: CASGPSGGGVYNEQFF. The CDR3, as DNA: TGTGCTAGTGGCCCTTCGGGGGGCGGGGTCTACAATGAGCAGTTCTTC.